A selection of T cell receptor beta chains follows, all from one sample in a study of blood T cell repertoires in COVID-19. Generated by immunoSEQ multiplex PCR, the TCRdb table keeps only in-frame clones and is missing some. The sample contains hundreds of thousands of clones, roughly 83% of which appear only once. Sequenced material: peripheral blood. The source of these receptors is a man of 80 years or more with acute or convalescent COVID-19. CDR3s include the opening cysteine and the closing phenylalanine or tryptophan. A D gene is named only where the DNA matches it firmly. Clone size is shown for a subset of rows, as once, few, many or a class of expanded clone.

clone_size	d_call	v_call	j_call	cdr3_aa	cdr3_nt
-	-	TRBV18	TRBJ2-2	CASSPPSRGAANTGELFF	TGTGCCAGCTCACCACCGAGCCGGGGGGCGGCGAACACCGGGGAGCTGTTTTTT
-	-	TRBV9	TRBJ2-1	CASSAYPQGGSYNEQFF	TGTGCCAGCAGCGCTTACCCACAGGGTGGTAGCTACAATGAGCAGTTCTTC
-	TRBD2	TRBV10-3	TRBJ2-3	CAGSRAGGPDTQYF	TGTGCCGGTAGTCGAGCGGGAGGGCCGGATACGCAGTATTTT
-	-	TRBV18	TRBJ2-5	CASSLTGQVGETQYF	TGTGCCAGCTCACTAACCGGACAAGTTGGAGAGACCCAGTACTTC
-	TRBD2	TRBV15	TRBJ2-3	CATSRTSPPGTAGQYF	TGTGCCACCAGCAGGACTAGCCCCCCGGGGACGGCGGGGCAGTATTTT
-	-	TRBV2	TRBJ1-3	CASSEGGPRAGNTIYF	TGTGCCAGCAGTGAAGGGGGCCCCCGGGCCGGAAACACCATATATTTT
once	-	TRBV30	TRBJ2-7	CAWSLDKYYEQYF	TGTGCCTGGAGTTTGGACAAATACTACGAGCAGTACTTC
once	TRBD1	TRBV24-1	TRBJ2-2	CATSDSPGQGANTGELFF	TGTGCCACCAGTGATTCACCAGGACAGGGTGCGAACACCGGGGAGCTGTTTTTT
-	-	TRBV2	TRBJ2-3	CASSGDLIATDTQYF	TGTGCCAGCAGTGGGGACTTAATAGCAACAGATACGCAGTATTTT
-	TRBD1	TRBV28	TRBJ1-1	CASSLRDRVREAFF	TGTGCCAGCAGTTTAAGGGACAGGGTTCGTGAAGCTTTCTTT
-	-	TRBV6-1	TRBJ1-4	CASSEEDSSTNEKLFF	TGTGCCAGCAGTGAAGAGGACAGTTCAACTAATGAAAAACTGTTTTTT
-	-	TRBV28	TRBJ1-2	CASSLTPRTAPNYGYTF	TGTGCCAGCAGCCTTACCCCTCGGACAGCTCCTAACTATGGCTACACCTTC
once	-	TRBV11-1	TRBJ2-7	CASSLARHLTYEQYF	TGTGCCAGCAGCTTAGCGCGGCACCTTACCTACGAGCAGTACTTC
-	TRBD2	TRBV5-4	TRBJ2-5	CASSFPRGLAGRETQYF	TGTGCCAGCAGCTTCCCCCGAGGACTAGCGGGAAGGGAGACCCAGTACTTC
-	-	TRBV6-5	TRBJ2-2	CASSFNQGGELFF	TGTGCCAGCAGTTTCAACCAGGGGGGGGAGCTGTTTTTT
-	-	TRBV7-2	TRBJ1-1	CASSTAGTMNTEAFF	TGTGCCAGCAGCACGGCCGGGACTATGAACACTGAAGCTTTCTTT
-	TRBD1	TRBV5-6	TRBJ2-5	CASSPSGQGQTQYF	TGTGCCAGCAGCCCCTCGGGACAGGGGCAGACCCAGTACTTC
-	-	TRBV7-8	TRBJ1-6	CASSPERSPLHF	TGTGCCAGCAGTCCGGAGCGTTCACCCCTCCACTTT
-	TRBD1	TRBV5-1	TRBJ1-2	CASSPRAGGYGYTF	TGCGCCAGCAGCCCCAGAGCAGGGGGCTATGGCTACACCTTC
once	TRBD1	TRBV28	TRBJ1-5	CASSPLTGLEQPQHF	TGTGCCAGCAGTCCCCTGACAGGGTTGGAACAGCCCCAGCATTTT
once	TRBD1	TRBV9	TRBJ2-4	CASSVPGQGLLAKNIQYF	TGTGCCAGCAGCGTACCGGGACAGGGACTACTAGCCAAAAACATTCAGTACTTC
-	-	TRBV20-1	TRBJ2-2	CSASETRGGELFF	TGCAGTGCTAGTGAAACCCGCGGCGGGGAGCTGTTTTTT
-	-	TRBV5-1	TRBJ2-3	CASSLRTLPDTQYF	TGCGCCAGCAGCTTACGGACTCTCCCCGATACGCAGTATTTT
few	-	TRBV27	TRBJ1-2	CASSFQGTNYGYTF	TGTGCCAGCAGTTTCCAGGGAACTAACTATGGCTACACCTTC
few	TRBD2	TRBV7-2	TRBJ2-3	CASSWAASGGPTDTQYF	TGTGCCAGCAGCTGGGCCGCTAGCGGGGGGCCAACAGATACGCAGTATTTT
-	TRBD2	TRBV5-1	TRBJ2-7	CASSLVSGATYEQYF	TGCGCCAGCAGCTTGGTTAGCGGGGCTACCTACGAGCAGTACTTC
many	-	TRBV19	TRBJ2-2	CASSILGTDTGELFF	TGTGCCAGTAGTATACTCGGGACTGACACCGGGGAGCTGTTTTTT
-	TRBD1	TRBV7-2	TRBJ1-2	CASSLGGGDRAIGYTF	TGTGCCAGCAGCTTAGGGGGAGGGGACAGGGCGATTGGCTACACCTTC
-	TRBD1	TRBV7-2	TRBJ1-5	CASSLASTGGNQPQHF	TGTGCCAGCAGCTTAGCTTCGACAGGGGGGAATCAGCCCCAGCATTTT
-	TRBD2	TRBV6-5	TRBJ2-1	CASSYSKLAGANEQFF	TGTGCCAGCAGTTACTCGAAACTAGCGGGGGCCAATGAGCAGTTCTTC
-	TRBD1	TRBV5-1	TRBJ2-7	CASSLTSGGDLSYEQYF	TGCGCCAGCAGCCTAACCTCAGGGGGCGATTTATCCTACGAGCAGTACTTC
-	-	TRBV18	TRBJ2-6	CASSIYRHPSGANVLTF	TGTGCCAGCTCAATTTACAGACATCCCTCTGGGGCCAACGTCCTGACTTTC
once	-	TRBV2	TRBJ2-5	CARGGSTETQYF	TGTGCCAGGGGGGGAAGTACAGAGACCCAGTACTTC
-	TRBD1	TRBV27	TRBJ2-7	CASSRQRQGASNEQYF	TGTGCCAGCAGTCGCCAAAGACAGGGGGCCTCAAACGAGCAGTACTTC
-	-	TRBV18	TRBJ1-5	CASSPHPGEGSQPQHF	TGTGCCAGCTCACCCCATCCGGGGGAAGGGAGTCAGCCCCAGCATTTT
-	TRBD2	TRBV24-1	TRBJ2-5	CATGRAGGETQYF	TGTGCCACCGGGAGGGCCGGAGGGGAGACCCAGTACTTC
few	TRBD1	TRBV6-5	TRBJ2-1	CASSYGTGGYNEQFF	TGTGCCAGCAGTTACGGGACAGGGGGGTACAATGAGCAGTTCTTC
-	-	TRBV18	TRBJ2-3	CASSPQRADTQYF	TGTGCCAGCTCACCACAAAGAGCAGATACGCAGTATTTT
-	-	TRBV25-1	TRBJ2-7	CASSEPWAYEQYF	TGTGCCAGCAGTGAACCCTGGGCGTACGAGCAGTACTTC
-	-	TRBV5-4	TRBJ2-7	CASSLARGSTYEQYF	TGTGCCAGCAGCTTGGCACGGGGATCCACCTACGAGCAGTACTTC
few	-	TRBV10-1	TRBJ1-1	CASSESIGHLNTEAFF	TGCGCCAGCAGTGAGTCCATAGGACACCTAAACACTGAAGCTTTCTTT
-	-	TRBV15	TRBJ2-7	CATSRDLRDKAFSSFYEQYF	TGTGCCACCAGCAGAGATTTGAGGGACAAGGCCTTCTCTTCCTTCTACGAGCAGTACTTC